This TCR beta chain came from a study of identical twins (dated by TCRdb to the mid-2010s). For the study in its entirety: To test whether fetal clonotypes persist, this study deep-sequenced TCR alpha and beta repertoires from monozygotic twins, from unrelated adults of various ages, and from cord blood. To rule out contamination, the twin experiments were replicated at different times with different library preparation protocols. Points the paper makes about the study in general: Zero-insertion analyses could be partly confounded by invariant T cells such as MAIT and iNKT, though diverse VJ usage argued against such confounding for most clonotypes. Abundant cord blood beta clonotypes carried fewer insertions; young adult naive repertoires showed a weaker similar trend, while memory repertoires showed none. Out-of-frame TCR alpha sequences shared between twins showed an excess of low generation-probability sequences compared with coincidental sharing between unrelated individuals. The excess sharing between twins in beta out-of-frame sequences was weaker because fewer shared sequences reduced the signal-to-noise ratio. Because the same donors could not be followed over many years, the conclusions depended on cross-sectional statistical analysis. Recombination models systematically underestimated out-of-frame TCR alpha sharing in monozygotic twins but agreed with sharing between unrelated individuals.

Every donor in the study was a healthy Caucasian. Using Miltenyi CD45RO+ enrichment and human naive T-cell isolation kits, memory (CD45RO+) and naive T cells were isolated from PBMC. This clonotype has only a few counts. There is no known antigen for this receptor. Base-call qualities are not available, and no considerably larger clone is one nucleotide away. Libraries were made using 5' RACE. Sequencing was carried out with an Illumina HiSeq 2000. Template switching introduced a universal primer binding site; the final cDNA contained a unique molecular identifier, enabling accurate counting of TCR cDNA molecules. Specific primers in the conserved constant-segment region were used to synthesize first-strand cDNA for the TCR alpha and beta chains. Each cDNA library was double barcoded, with a SMART-Mk sample barcode plus Illumina barcodes, to control for contamination. TruSeq adapter sequences along with Illumina sample barcodes were introduced in two successive PCR steps. The TCR alpha and beta cDNA libraries were sequenced on the Illumina HiSeq platform using custom primers. Processing in the source paper ran as follows. Raw reads were processed with MiGEC to extract unique molecular identifiers, and MiXCR was used to determine CDR3 positions. For each individual, recombination models were inferred using an EM algorithm with the repgenHMM and IGoR tools. The tcR package in R was used for shared clonotype analysis, with sharing normalized by the product of cloneset sizes. To study raw recombination without the effects of thymic and clonal selection, out-of-frame nonproductive sequences were analyzed. Through fastp at Q25 and MiXCR, TCRdb rebuilt clones from the public reads, retaining in-frame beta chains. Rows are combined by CDR3 protein, so each entry shows the most common genes and DNA. These V and J calls originate from TCRdb's pipeline instead of the authors' own analysis. For this sample there are approximately 210,000 distinct CDR3 sequences; around 10% appear just once. The top ten clonotypes cover about 5.5% of the sample.

Unmatched junction bases come to 1, with V trimmed by 5 bases and J by 4 bases. Taken from the germline V gene, the CDR1 and CDR2 loops are SGHRS and YFSETQ. The CDR3 has 13 amino acids, counting the end cysteine and phenylalanine. The read is trimmed to its CDR3 DNA, 39 bases read in frame from base 1. The TCR was taken from a woman under 30 in good health. Recombination connected TRBV5-1 to TRBJ2-2, and TRBD1 matches 8 of the central bases. The sequencing sample was made of memory (CD45RO+) T cells sorted from blood. The sample's cell subset or site label is to be understood as: CD45RO+ enriched T cells. The nucleotide sequence is TGCGCCAGCAGAGGACAGGGCACCGGGGAGCTGTTTTTT. The resulting protein is CASRGQGTGELFF.